One and the same sample provided the 22 T cell receptor beta chains below, sequenced in a study of blood T cell repertoires in COVID-19. Libraries were prepared by immunoSEQ multiplex PCR; TCRdb keeps only in-frame clonotypes and omits some of them. The sample gives 350,000 to 550,000 clones, about 89% of which show up once; 4.3% is in the top ten. The source material was peripheral blood. These receptors originate from a woman aged 30 to 39 with acute or convalescent COVID-19.

V gene TRBV27 combines with J gene TRBJ1-1; a weak D match, TRBD1 (6 bases). The V and J ends lost 7 bases and 1 base respectively, with 16 bases between them. Germline values: CDR1 MNHEY, CDR2 SMNVEV (reference sequence). The CDR3 runs to 15 residues. The DNA of the CDR3 is TGTGCCAGCACGAAGGGACAAAATTGGAACACTGAAGCTTTCTTT. Translation gives CASTKGQNWNTEAFF.

This clone was picked up one time. The V and J genes are TRBV7-9 and TRBJ2-7; TRBD1 is a possible D gene (6 bases). The CDR3 extends over 16 amino acids. V lost 1 base to trimming and J lost 0 bases, with 13 bases between them. Germline-derived CDR1 and CDR2 are SEHNR and FQNEAQ (reference sequence). The CDR3 sequence: CASSLVGQGRSYEQYF. CDR3 coding DNA: TGTGCCAGCAGCTTAGTCGGGCAGGGGCGCTCCTACGAGCAGTACTTC.

This clone appeared once. The rearrangement uses TRBV6-5 and TRBJ1-6; no definite D call. Germline V gene lookup returns CDR1 MNHEY and CDR2 SVGAGI. This CDR3 contains 15 residues. Deletions cut 0 bases from V and 7 bases from J, with 10 bases between. For the CDR3, the DNA is TGTGCCAGCAGTTACTCCAACATATTAAATTCACCCCTCCACTTT. It encodes CASSYSNILNSPLHF.

The chain has TRBV27 and TRBJ1-2; D perhaps matches TRBD1 (6 bases). CDR3 size: 14 residues. Per the germline V gene, CDR1 is MNHEY and CDR2 is SMNVEV (reference sequence). Trimming took 6 bases from V and 8 from J, leaving 19 bases between them. CDR3 region: CASSARQAEGGYTF. CDR3 nucleotide sequence: TGTGCCAGCAGCGCGAGACAGGCCGAAGGGGGCTACACCTTC.

Comments on this clone: Other DNA sequences within the sample encode an identical CDR3. The rearrangement joins TRBV11-2 to TRBJ2-1; 9 nucleotides line up with TRBD1. The junction had 3 bases not matched to a gene; V was cut back by 5 bases and J by 4 bases. This CDR3 spans 14 amino acids. CDR1 is SGHAT, CDR2 FQNNGV, per germline. For the CDR3, the DNA is TGTGCCAGCAGCCGGGACAGGGCGTACAATGAGCAGTTCTTC. It translates to CASSRDRAYNEQFF.

The rearrangement joins TRBV6-6 to TRBJ1-2; D possibly corresponds to TRBD1 (5 bases). The CDR3 covers 13 residues. Trimming left V 7 bases short and J 4 bases short, with 13 bases between. The germline V gene has CDR1 MNHNY and CDR2 SVGAGI (reference sequence). The CDR3 coding sequence is TGTGCCAGCACCACCAGGGACTCCTATGGCTACACCTTC. Amino acid sequence: CASTTRDSYGYTF.

This clone appeared once. The chain employs TRBV6-2 or TRBV6-3 and TRBJ1-2, with D possibly matching TRBD1 (6 bases). The V end lost 5 bases, the J end lost 3 bases, and 10 bases lay between the germline ends. The CDR3 is 13 residues long. Germline loops: CDR1 MNHEY, CDR2 SVGEGT. The CDR3 loop reads CASSRSGDYGYTF. The CDR3 nucleotides read TGTGCCAGCAGTCGGTCAGGGGACTATGGCTACACCTTC.

This chain uses TRBV4-1 with TRBJ2-3, with 10 positions matching TRBD2. There are 19 residues in the CDR3. V lost 4 bases and J lost 1; bases outside the gene matches: 14. Looked up from germline, CDR1 is MGHRA and CDR2 is YSYEKL. The CDR3 DNA reads as TGCGCCAGCAGCCCCTCCGGGAGCGGGGGGGCCCAAGGCACAGATACGCAGTATTTT. Amino acids: CASSPSGSGGAQGTDTQYF.

CDR3 region: CASSHSGTGEETQYF. CDR3 DNA sequence: TGCGCCAGCAGCCACTCCGGGACAGGGGAAGAGACCCAGTACTTC. J is TRBJ2-5 and V is TRBV4-1; TRBD1 matches 10 bases. CDR1 is MGHRA and CDR2 is YSYEKL in the germline V gene. This CDR3 has 15 residues. V gave up 3 bases and J gave up 3 bases; unmatched junction bases: 4.

This chain connects TRBV19 to TRBJ2-5, with 10 bases that match TRBD1. The CDR3 runs 14 residues. Germline V gene lookup returns CDR1 LNHDA and CDR2 SQIVND (reference sequence). V lost 9 bases to trimming and J lost 4 bases; unmatched junction nucleotides: 8. The CDR3 DNA is TGTGCCAGCGGGGGACAGGGGATTGGAGAGACCCAGTACTTC. It translates to CASGGQGIGETQYF.

CDR3 DNA sequence: TGTGCCACCAGCAGGATAGGACAAGGCGGTGAAAAACTGTTTTTT. Translating it yields CATSRIGQGGEKLFF. This chain connects TRBV15 to TRBJ1-4, with a tentative D call TRBD1 (5 bases). The V end was cut by 3 bases, the J end by 7 bases, with 15 bases between. This CDR3 has 15 residues. Per germline, CDR1 LNHNV and CDR2 YYDKDF (reference sequence).

The chain employs TRBV21-1 and TRBJ2-7; TRBD2 is the table's D call and was not checked against the DNA. TRBV21-1 is reported as a pseudogene. CDR3 size: 15 residues. The CDR3 DNA follows: TGTGCCAGCAGCACAGGACTCCTGAGCTCCTACGAGCAGTACTTC. Protein: CASSTGLLSSYEQYF.

This chain uses TRBV5-1 with TRBJ1-2; D is perhaps TRBD1 (5 bases). The ends were cut back, 4 bases at V and 1 base at J, with 14 bases in the middle. The CDR3 is 15 residues long. Germline V gene data show CDR1 as SGHRS and CDR2 as YFSETQ. CDR3 in DNA: TGCGCCAGCAGCCCCGTGGGGGGTAGTAACTATGGCTACACCTTC. This translates into CASSPVGGSNYGYTF.

J is TRBJ2-7 and V is TRBV27, with no clear D. V shed 5 bases and J shed 6 bases, with 14 bases lying between them. Germline assignment: CDR1 MNHEY and CDR2 SMNVEV (reference sequence). CDR3 length: 13 residues. CDR3 region: CASSLYFASEQYF. DNA for the CDR3: TGTGCCAGCAGTCTTTATTTTGCGTCCGAGCAGTACTTC.

The chain employs TRBV14 and TRBJ2-7, with 7 bases aligning to TRBD1. The CDR3 is 14 residues long. Per germline, CDR1 SGHDN and CDR2 FVKESK. J gave up 2 bases and V 6 bases, and 7 bases lay outside the gene matches. CDR3 loop: CASSRQGFPYEQYF. The CDR3, as DNA: TGTGCCAGCAGTCGACAGGGCTTTCCCTACGAGCAGTACTTC.

J is TRBJ1-6 and V is TRBV28; D might be TRBD1 (5 bases). The CDR3 sequence is 12 residues long. Germline V gives CDR1 MDHEN, CDR2 SYDVKM. The V and J ends lost 8 bases and 7 bases respectively, with 9 bases between them. CDR3 sequence reads: CASQGGNSPLHF. The CDR3 DNA is TGTGCCAGCCAGGGAGGGAATTCACCCCTCCACTTT.

The chain uses TRBV5-5 and TRBJ1-1; no clear D gene. The V gene's germline CDR1 is SGHKS and CDR2 YYEKEE (reference sequence). Trimming took off 0 bases at V and 5 bases at J, with 5 bases between the two ends. This CDR3 contains 12 residues. The CDR3 DNA is TGTGCCAGCAGCTTGGGAGTGACTGAAGCTTTCTTT. Protein sequence: CASSLGVTEAFF.

This chain connects TRBV10-3 to TRBJ2-1; D is perhaps TRBD1 (5 bases). The CDR3 sequence is 15 residues long. In germline, CDR1 is ENHRY, CDR2 SYGVKD. Trimming left V 4 bases short and J 6 bases short, with 16 bases between. The CDR3 DNA follows: TGTGCCATCAGTGTCGGCAGGGTTCAAACCAATGAGCAGTTCTTC. It specifies CAISVGRVQTNEQFF.

J is TRBJ2-1 and V is TRBV27, with 8 bases fitting TRBD2. The CDR3 is 16 residues long. J gave up 5 bases and V 5 bases, and 11 bases lay outside the gene matches. Germline V lookup: CDR1 MNHEY, CDR2 SMNVEV (reference sequence). This chain's CDR3 is CASSPYTSGQDNEQFF. For the CDR3, the DNA is TGTGCCAGCAGTCCGTACACTAGCGGTCAGGACAATGAGCAGTTCTTC.

This chain links TRBV28 with TRBJ1-6; TRBD1 matches at 8 bases. The V segment lost 5 bases and the J segment 7 bases; nucleotides outside the gene matches: 7. The CDR3 length is 15 residues. Germline assignment: CDR1 MDHEN and CDR2 SYDVKM. The CDR3 nucleotides are TGTGCCAGCAGTGTCCGGGGGACAGGAAATTCACCCCTCCACTTT. Protein sequence: CASSVRGTGNSPLHF.

This chain connects TRBV19 to TRBJ1-1, with D possibly being TRBD1 (5 bases). V lost 3 bases, J lost 1 base, and 15 bases lay in between. Germline V gene lookup returns CDR1 LNHDA and CDR2 SQIVND (reference sequence). The CDR3 extends over 16 amino acids. The CDR3 coding sequence is TGTGCCAGTAGTATGGAGGGGAGGGCTCGGAACACTGAAGCTTTCTTT. This translates into CASSMEGRARNTEAFF.

The CDR3 nucleotides are TGTGCCAGCAGCCACCGGGACAGGGACGATCAGCCCCAGCATTTT. Amino acids: CASSHRDRDDQPQHF. This sequence joins TRBV6-2 or TRBV6-3 and TRBJ1-5; 9 bases agree with TRBD1. The CDR3 contains 15 residues. The germline V gene has CDR1 MNHEY and CDR2 SVGEGT. V shed 6 bases, J shed 5 bases, and the junction held 8 bases outside the gene matches.